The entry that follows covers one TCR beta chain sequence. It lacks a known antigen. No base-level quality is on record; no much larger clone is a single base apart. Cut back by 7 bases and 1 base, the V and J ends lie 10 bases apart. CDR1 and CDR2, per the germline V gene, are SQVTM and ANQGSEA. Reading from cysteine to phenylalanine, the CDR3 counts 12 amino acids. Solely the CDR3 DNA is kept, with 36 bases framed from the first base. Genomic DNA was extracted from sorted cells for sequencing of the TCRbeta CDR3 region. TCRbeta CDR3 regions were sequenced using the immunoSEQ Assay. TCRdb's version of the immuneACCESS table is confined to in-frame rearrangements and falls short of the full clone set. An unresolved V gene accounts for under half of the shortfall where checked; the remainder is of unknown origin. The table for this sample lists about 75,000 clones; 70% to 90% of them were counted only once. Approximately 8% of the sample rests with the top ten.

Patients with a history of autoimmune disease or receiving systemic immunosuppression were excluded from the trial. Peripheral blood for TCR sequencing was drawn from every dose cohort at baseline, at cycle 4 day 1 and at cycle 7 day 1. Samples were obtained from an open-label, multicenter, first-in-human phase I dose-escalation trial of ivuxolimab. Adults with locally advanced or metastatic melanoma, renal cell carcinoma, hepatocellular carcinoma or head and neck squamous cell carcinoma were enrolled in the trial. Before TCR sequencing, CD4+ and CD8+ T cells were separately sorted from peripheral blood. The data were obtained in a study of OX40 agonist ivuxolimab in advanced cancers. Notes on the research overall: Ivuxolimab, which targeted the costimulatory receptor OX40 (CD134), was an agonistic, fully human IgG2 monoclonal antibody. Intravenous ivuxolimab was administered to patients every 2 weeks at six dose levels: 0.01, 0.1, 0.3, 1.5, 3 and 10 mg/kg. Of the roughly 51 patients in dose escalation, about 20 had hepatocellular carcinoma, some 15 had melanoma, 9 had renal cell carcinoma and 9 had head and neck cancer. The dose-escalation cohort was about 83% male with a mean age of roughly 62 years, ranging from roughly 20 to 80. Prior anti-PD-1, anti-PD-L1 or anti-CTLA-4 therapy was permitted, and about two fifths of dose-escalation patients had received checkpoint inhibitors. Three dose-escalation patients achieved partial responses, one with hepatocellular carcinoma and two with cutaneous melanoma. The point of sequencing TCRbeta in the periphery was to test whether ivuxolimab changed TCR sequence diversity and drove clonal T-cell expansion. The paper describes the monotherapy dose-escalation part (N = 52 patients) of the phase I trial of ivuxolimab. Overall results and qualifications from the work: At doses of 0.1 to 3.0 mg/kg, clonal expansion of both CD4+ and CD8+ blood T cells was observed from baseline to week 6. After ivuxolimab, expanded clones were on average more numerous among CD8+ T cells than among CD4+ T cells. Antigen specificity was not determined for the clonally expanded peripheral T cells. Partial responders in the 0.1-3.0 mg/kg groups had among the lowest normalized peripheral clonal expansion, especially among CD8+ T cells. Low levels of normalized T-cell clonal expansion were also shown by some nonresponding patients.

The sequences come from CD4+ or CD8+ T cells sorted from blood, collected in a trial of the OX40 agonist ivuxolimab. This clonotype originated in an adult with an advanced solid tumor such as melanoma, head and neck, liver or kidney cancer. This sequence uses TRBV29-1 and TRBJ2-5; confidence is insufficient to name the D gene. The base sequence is TGCAGCGCCTCCTGGGCCCAAGAGACCCAGTACTTC. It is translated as CSASWAQETQYF.